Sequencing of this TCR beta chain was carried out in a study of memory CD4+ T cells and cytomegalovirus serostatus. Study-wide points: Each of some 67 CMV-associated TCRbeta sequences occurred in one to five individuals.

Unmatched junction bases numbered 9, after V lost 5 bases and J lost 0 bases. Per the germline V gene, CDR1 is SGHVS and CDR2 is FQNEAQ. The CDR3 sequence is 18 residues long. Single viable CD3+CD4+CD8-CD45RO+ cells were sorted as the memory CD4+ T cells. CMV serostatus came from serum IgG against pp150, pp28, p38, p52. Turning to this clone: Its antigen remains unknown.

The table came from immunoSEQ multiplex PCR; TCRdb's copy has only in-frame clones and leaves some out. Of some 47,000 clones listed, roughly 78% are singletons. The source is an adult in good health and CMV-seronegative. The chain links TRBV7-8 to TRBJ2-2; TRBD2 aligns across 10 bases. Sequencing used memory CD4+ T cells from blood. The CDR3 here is CASSRSSGGGTNTGELFF. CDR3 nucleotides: TGTGCCAGCAGCCGCTCGAGCGGGGGGGGAACGAACACCGGGGAGCTGTTTTTT.